A few counts support the clone carrying this T cell receptor beta chain. Its antigen is unidentified. A multiplex PCR was run with 60 Vbeta primers and 13 Jbeta primers. Clones were sequenced by immunoSEQ multiplex PCR, and TCRdb holds only the in-frame ones, with some missing. The sample consists of some 90,000 clones, about two thirds of them appearing once. CDR1 and CDR2 from the germline V gene are SGDLS and YYNGEE. The CDR3 is made up of 14 amino acids. Trimming at V came to 7 bases and at J to 6 bases, leaving 9 bases not matched to a gene. This entry is derived from a study of cytomegalovirus exposure and HLA in healthy donors. Findings and caveats of the study: In a later analysis, HLA-associated TCR beta chains were more clonally expanded than equally common others. The authors listed 150 to 200 TCR beta chains as cytomegalovirus-associated. In a later analysis, the majority of CMV-associated beta chains seemingly showed HLA restriction.

The TCR originated in a man between 50 and 59 years old in good health and CMV-seronegative. The chain links TRBV9 to TRBJ2-3; 9 bases align to TRBD2. The sequenced sample was PBMCs. The CDR3 sequence is CASGSGRGGDTQYF. The CDR3 DNA sequence: TGTGCCAGCGGTAGCGGGAGAGGGGGGGATACGCAGTATTTT.